This T cell receptor (beta chain) comes out of a study of CD8 T cells in ankylosing spondylitis. Broader study findings: Seemingly characteristic of ankylosing spondylitis blood was a TCR beta motif consisting of several highly homologous variants.

TCRdb ran MiXCR on the 5' RACE reads and lists one entry per CDR3 protein. The repertoire has approximately 540,000 distinct CDR3 sequences, roughly an eighth of them found once; the top ten carry under 7.5%. The V segment lost 5 bases and the J segment 4 bases; nucleotides outside the gene matches: 8. The CDR3 contains 15 residues. A few counts support this clonotype. The antigen is undetermined. The chain links TRBV12-3 or TRBV12-4 to TRBJ2-7; 10 nucleotides align to TRBD2. The TCR originated in a male donor with ankylosing spondylitis. The sample comprised blood, either unsorted or a sorted T cell fraction (not recorded which). CDR3 sequence: CASSPGVAGGYEQYF. The CDR3 DNA follows: TGTGCCAGCAGTCCCGGGGTAGCGGGGGGATACGAGCAGTACTTC.